The present T cell receptor (beta chain) was sequenced within a study of blood T cell repertoires in COVID-19. About the research overall: Some COVID-19 samples were acute and others convalescent; all came from the United States, Italy and Spain.

Original analysis: Counts of nucleated cells, estimated from reference gene primer amplification, were obtained. Clones were sequenced by immunoSEQ multiplex PCR, and TCRdb holds only the in-frame ones, with some missing. D and trimming come from the DNA, and the V and J calls and clone size come from that table. This sample has around 57,000 clones, with roughly 80% found just once. The V end lost 3 bases, the J end lost 0 bases, and 10 bases lay between the germline ends. Germline-derived CDR1 and CDR2 are SGHRS and YFSETQ. This CDR3 is built from 14 residues. Sequences were obtained from peripheral blood. The receptor comes from a woman aged 70 to 79 with acute or convalescent COVID-19. The rearrangement joins TRBV5-1 to TRBJ2-7, with D possibly being TRBD1 (6 bases). The DNA of the CDR3 is TGCGCCAGCAGCTCCCGGGACACCTCCTACGAGCAGTACTTC. Residues: CASSSRDTSYEQYF. Combining the CDR3 with reference TRBV5-1 and TRBJ2-7 gives the whole variable domain KAGVTQTPRYLIKTRGQQVTLSCSPISGHRSVSWYQQTPGQGLQFLFEYFSETQRNKGNFPGRFSGRQFSNSRSEMNVSTLELGDSALYLCASSSRDTSYEQYFGPGTRLTVT.